This T cell receptor beta chain was observed in a study of shared clonotypes between healthy human individuals. CD8 cells regarded as naive lacked CD45RO, were positively chosen for CCR7, and omitted terminally differentiated effector memory CD45RA+ cells. V lost 3 bases, J lost 9 bases, and 6 bases stayed unmatched. The CDR3 runs to 14 residues. The V gene's germline CDR1 is PRHDT and CDR2 FYEKMQ (reference sequence). Produced via immunoSEQ multiplex PCR; TCRdb's table is partial and in-frame only. The repertoire holds around 1.9 million clones, with 90% to 95% as singletons. As concerns this clone: Its antigen is not known.

Broader study findings: Some naive CD4 clonotypes, 5% to 5.5%, turned up in common across a handful of donors. Sampling covered blood only; tissue repertoires likely differ. Non-shared clonotypes were found to have lower generation probabilities than the clonotypes that were shared by all four of the sorted-subset donors.

This receptor was taken from a man between 18 and 29 years old in good health. Some clones in this sample may be carry-over from other donors' samples. The chain is built from TRBV13 and TRBJ2-1; 9 bases fit TRBD2. Sequenced input: naive CD8+ T cells from PBMCs. The CDR3 coding sequence is TGTGCCAGCAGCTTTAGCGGGGGTTCGGGTGAGCAGTTCTTC. Translated, it gives CASSFSGGSGEQFF.